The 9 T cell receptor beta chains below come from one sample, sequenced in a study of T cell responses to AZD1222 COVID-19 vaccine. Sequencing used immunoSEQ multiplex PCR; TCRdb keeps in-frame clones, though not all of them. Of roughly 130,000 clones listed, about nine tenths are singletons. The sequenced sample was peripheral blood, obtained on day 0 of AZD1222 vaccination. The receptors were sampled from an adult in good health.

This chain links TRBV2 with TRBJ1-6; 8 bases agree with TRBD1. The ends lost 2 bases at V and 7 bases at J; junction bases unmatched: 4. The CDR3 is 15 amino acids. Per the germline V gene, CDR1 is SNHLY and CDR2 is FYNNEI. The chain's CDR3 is CASSEQGAQNSPLHF. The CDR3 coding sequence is TGTGCCAGCAGTGAACAGGGGGCGCAAAATTCACCCCTCCACTTT.

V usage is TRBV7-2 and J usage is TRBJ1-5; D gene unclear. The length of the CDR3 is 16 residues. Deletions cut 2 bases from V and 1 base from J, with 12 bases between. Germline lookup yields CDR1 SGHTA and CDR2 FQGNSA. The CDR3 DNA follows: TGTGCCAGCAGCTTAATGGGCACTCTCAGCAATCAGCCCCAGCATTTT. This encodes CASSLMGTLSNQPQHF.

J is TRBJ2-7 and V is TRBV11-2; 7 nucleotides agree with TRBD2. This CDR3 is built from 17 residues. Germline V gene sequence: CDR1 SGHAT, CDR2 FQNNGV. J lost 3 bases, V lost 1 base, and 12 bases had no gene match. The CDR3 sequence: CASSLVAGRGLVYEQYF. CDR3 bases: TGTGCCAGCAGCTTAGTGGCGGGAAGAGGACTAGTCTACGAGCAGTACTTC.

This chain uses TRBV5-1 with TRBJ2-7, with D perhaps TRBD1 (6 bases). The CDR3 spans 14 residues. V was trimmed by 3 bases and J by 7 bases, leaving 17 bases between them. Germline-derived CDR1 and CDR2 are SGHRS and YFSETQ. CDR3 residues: CASSYGQLLGEQYF. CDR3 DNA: TGCGCCAGCAGCTATGGACAGTTGTTAGGGGAGCAGTACTTC.

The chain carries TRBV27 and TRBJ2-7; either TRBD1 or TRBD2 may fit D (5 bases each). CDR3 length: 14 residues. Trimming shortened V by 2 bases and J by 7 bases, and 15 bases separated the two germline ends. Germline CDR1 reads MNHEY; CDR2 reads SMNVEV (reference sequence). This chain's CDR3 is CASSLGAGTGEQYF. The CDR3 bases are TGTGCCAGCAGTTTAGGGGCAGGGACGGGGGAGCAGTACTTC.

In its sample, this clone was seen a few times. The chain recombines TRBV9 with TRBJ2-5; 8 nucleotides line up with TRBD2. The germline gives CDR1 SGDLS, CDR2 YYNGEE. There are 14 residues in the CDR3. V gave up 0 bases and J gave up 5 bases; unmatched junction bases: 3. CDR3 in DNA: TGTGCCAGCAGCGTAGCGGGGGGGCTGGAGACCCAGTACTTC. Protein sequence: CASSVAGGLETQYF.

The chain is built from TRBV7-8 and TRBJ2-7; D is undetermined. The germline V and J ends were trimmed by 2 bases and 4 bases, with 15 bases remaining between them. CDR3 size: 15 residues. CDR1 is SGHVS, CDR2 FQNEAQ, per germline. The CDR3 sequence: CASSLFQMVRYEQYF. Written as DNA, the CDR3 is TGTGCCAGCAGCTTATTTCAGATGGTCCGTTACGAGCAGTACTTC.

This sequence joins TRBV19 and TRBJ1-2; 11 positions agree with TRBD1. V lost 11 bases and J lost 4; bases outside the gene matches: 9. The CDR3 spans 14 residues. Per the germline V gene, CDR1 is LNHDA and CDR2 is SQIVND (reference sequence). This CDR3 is CAVASGTGGYGYTF. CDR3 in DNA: TGTGCCGTCGCCTCCGGGACAGGGGGCTATGGCTACACCTTC.

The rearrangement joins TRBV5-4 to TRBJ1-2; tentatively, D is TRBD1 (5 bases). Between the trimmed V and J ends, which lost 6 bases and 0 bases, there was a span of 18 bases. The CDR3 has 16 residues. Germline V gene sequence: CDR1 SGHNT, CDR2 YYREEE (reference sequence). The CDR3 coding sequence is TGTGCCAGCAACTCCCCGGGGGAGGGAGCTAACTATGGCTACACCTTC. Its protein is CASNSPGEGANYGYTF.